This entry lists 3 T cell receptor beta chains sequenced from one sample in a study of blood T cell repertoires in COVID-19. Produced via immunoSEQ multiplex PCR; TCRdb's table is partial and in-frame only. The sample records 9,500 to 15,000 clones, almost 85% being singletons. Sequencing used peripheral blood. These receptors were taken from a man at least 80 years old with acute or convalescent COVID-19.

V and J are TRBV7-9 and TRBJ1-4; D may be TRBD1 (5 bases). The germline gives CDR1 SEHNR, CDR2 FQNEAQ (reference sequence). The CDR3 is made up of 13 amino acids. The V end was cut by 5 bases, the J end by 4 bases, with 8 bases between. In DNA, the CDR3 is TGTGCCAGCAGCCGGGGGAGTAATGAAAAACTGTTTTTT. Translating it yields CASSRGSNEKLFF.

The chain combines TRBV19 with TRBJ1-4; 7 nucleotides align to TRBD1. CDR3 length: 13 amino acids. Germline V gene data show CDR1 as LNHDA and CDR2 as SQIVND (reference sequence). V was pared by 7 bases and J by 6 bases, with 5 bases of the junction left unmatched. CDR3 residues: CASKRGPDEKLFF. The CDR3 bases are TGTGCCAGTAAGAGGGGGCCGGATGAAAAACTGTTTTTT. Filled out from reference TRBV19 and TRBJ1-4, the complete variable domain reads DGGITQSPKYLFRKEGQNVTLSCEQNLNHDAMYWYRQDPGQGLRLIYYSQIVNDFQKGDIAEGYSVSREKKESFPLTVTSAQKNPTAFYLCASKRGPDEKLFFGSGTQLSVL.

This clone was observed a few times. This sequence joins TRBV7-9 and TRBJ1-3; no clear D. The CDR3 totals 16 residues. The V and J ends lost 1 base and 3 bases respectively, with 13 bases between them. The germline gives CDR1 SEHNR, CDR2 FQNEAQ (reference sequence). CDR3 loop: CASSLEAGSGGNTIYF. CDR3 DNA: TGTGCCAGCAGCTTAGAGGCGGGGTCAGGTGGAAACACCATATATTTT.